These T cell receptor beta chains were read from a single sample in a study of blood T cell repertoires in COVID-19. Data came from immunoSEQ multiplex PCR; TCRdb stores just in-frame clones and leaves some out. This sample has about 160,000 clones; approximately 83% occur once, and the top ten carry under 3%. The sample comprised peripheral blood. The receptors were sampled from a woman in her fifties or sixties with acute or convalescent COVID-19. CDR3s include the opening cysteine and the closing phenylalanine or tryptophan. A D gene is named only where the DNA matches it firmly. Rows may omit the clone size; those that give it use once, few, many or a size class.

j_gene: TRBJ2-7
abundance: -
v_gene: TRBV6-5
d_gene: -
CDR3nt: TGTGCCAGCAGTTACCAGGCCGCGCGCACCTACGAGCAGTACTTC
CDR3aa: CASSYQAARTYEQYF

j_gene: TRBJ2-7
abundance: -
v_gene: TRBV2
d_gene: TRBD2
CDR3nt: TGTGCCAGCAGCGCGGGACTAGGAGCCTACGAGCAGTACTTC
CDR3aa: CASSAGLGAYEQYF

j_gene: TRBJ1-5
abundance: once
v_gene: TRBV2
d_gene: -
CDR3nt: TGTGCCAGCAGTGAAGGGGGACAAGCTAGTCAGCCCCAGCATTTT
CDR3aa: CASSEGGQASQPQHF

j_gene: TRBJ1-2
abundance: -
v_gene: TRBV29-1
d_gene: -
CDR3nt: TGCAGCGTTGAACAAGGGGCAGGTTATGGCTACACCTTC
CDR3aa: CSVEQGAGYGYTF

j_gene: TRBJ1-1
abundance: -
v_gene: TRBV18
d_gene: -
CDR3nt: TGTGCCAGCTCAGCTCAGGGGCCTGAAGCTTTCTTT
CDR3aa: CASSAQGPEAFF

j_gene: TRBJ1-2
abundance: -
v_gene: TRBV27
d_gene: -
CDR3nt: TGTGCCAGCAGTTTATCGGGGGCGGGCGACTACACCTTC
CDR3aa: CASSLSGAGDYTF

j_gene: TRBJ1-2
abundance: -
v_gene: TRBV19
d_gene: -
CDR3nt: TGTGCCAGTAGTGGTGGAGGGCATGGCTACACCTTC
CDR3aa: CASSGGGHGYTF

j_gene: TRBJ1-1
abundance: once
v_gene: TRBV7-9
d_gene: TRBD1
CDR3nt: TGTGCCAGCAGCAGGACAGGTGTAACTGAAGCTTTCTTT
CDR3aa: CASSRTGVTEAFF

j_gene: TRBJ1-5
abundance: -
v_gene: TRBV5-1
d_gene: TRBD1
CDR3nt: TGCGCCAGCAGCCCGGGACAGGGTAGCAATCAGCCCCAGCATTTT
CDR3aa: CASSPGQGSNQPQHF

j_gene: TRBJ2-7
abundance: -
v_gene: TRBV12-3/TRBV12-4
d_gene: -
CDR3nt: TGTGCCAGCAGTCCGGCCTACGAGCAGTACTTC
CDR3aa: CASSPAYEQYF

j_gene: TRBJ1-1
abundance: -
v_gene: TRBV28
d_gene: -
CDR3nt: TGTGCCAGCAGTTCCCGAGGGCTGAACACTGAAGCTTTCTTT
CDR3aa: CASSSRGLNTEAFF

j_gene: TRBJ2-5
abundance: -
v_gene: TRBV7-8
d_gene: -
CDR3nt: TGTGCCAGCAGCTTGGGGCAGGTTGCTGGGGAGACCCAGTACTTC
CDR3aa: CASSLGQVAGETQYF

j_gene: TRBJ2-3
abundance: -
v_gene: TRBV7-2
d_gene: TRBD2
CDR3nt: TGTGCCAGCAGCTTGGCTAGCGGGGTTACTAGCACAGATACGCAGTATTTT
CDR3aa: CASSLASGVTSTDTQYF

j_gene: TRBJ2-2
abundance: -
v_gene: TRBV6-6
d_gene: -
CDR3nt: TGTGCCAGCAGTTACTCTCTTAACACCGGGGAGCTGTTTTTT
CDR3aa: CASSYSLNTGELFF

j_gene: TRBJ2-5
abundance: -
v_gene: TRBV27
d_gene: TRBD1
CDR3nt: TGTGCCAGCAGTCCCCTGGGACAGGGAAAGGGCCAAGAGACCCAGTACTTC
CDR3aa: CASSPLGQGKGQETQYF

j_gene: TRBJ2-3
abundance: -
v_gene: TRBV2
d_gene: TRBD2
CDR3nt: TGTGCCAGCAGCAATAGCGGGGGGAGCACAGATACGCAGTATTTT
CDR3aa: CASSNSGGSTDTQYF

j_gene: TRBJ1-2
abundance: -
v_gene: TRBV5-1
d_gene: -
CDR3nt: TGCGCCAGCAGCCTGACCGGGGGGCGCGAGTATGGCTACACCTTC
CDR3aa: CASSLTGGREYGYTF

j_gene: TRBJ1-5
abundance: -
v_gene: TRBV6-1
d_gene: -
CDR3nt: TGTGCCAGCAGTGACGACAGCCCGCCCCAGCATTTT
CDR3aa: CASSDDSPPQHF